The rows below give T cell receptor beta chains drawn from one sample of a study of blood T cell repertoires in COVID-19. Sequencing used immunoSEQ multiplex PCR; TCRdb keeps in-frame clones, though not all of them. The sample carries over 95,000 clones, around four fifths recorded once. Sequences were obtained from peripheral blood. The receptor source for this set is a woman aged 40 to 50 with acute or convalescent COVID-19. Both conserved end residues are part of each CDR3. D genes are given only for firm matches. Size is stated for part of the rows, as once, few or many counts, or as a class when the clone is expanded.

.	.	TRBV5-1	TRBJ1-6	CASSSTGTLYNSPLHF	TGCGCCAGCAGCTCCACCGGGACACTCTATAATTCACCCCTCCACTTT
TRBD1	.	TRBV19	TRBJ1-2	CASSRDRGGYGYTF	TGTGCCAGTAGTCGCGACAGGGGAGGCTATGGCTACACCTTC
TRBD1	.	TRBV30	TRBJ2-3	CAWRKQGRTDTQYF	TGTGCCTGGAGAAAACAGGGGCGCACAGATACGCAGTATTTT
TRBD1	once	TRBV2	TRBJ1-2	CASIRTAGTGGGYTF	TGTGCCAGCATCCGGACGGCCGGGACAGGGGGCGGCTACACCTTC
TRBD1	.	TRBV6-2/TRBV6-3	TRBJ1-1	CASSSGQGITEAFF	TGTGCCAGCAGTTCCGGACAGGGAATAACTGAAGCTTTCTTT
.	.	TRBV7-2	TRBJ1-5	CASREGGNQPQHF	TGTGCCAGCAGAGAAGGGGGCAATCAGCCCCAGCATTTT
TRBD1	.	TRBV7-3	TRBJ1-1	CASSQEGQGEAFF	TGTGCCAGCAGCCAAGAGGGACAGGGCGAAGCTTTCTTT
TRBD1	.	TRBV5-1	TRBJ1-3	CASSLGGTGSGNTIYF	TGCGCCAGCAGCTTGGGGGGGACAGGTTCTGGAAACACCATATATTTT
TRBD1	.	TRBV5-6	TRBJ2-4	CASSLPSGQWDIQYF	TGTGCCAGCAGCTTGCCCTCGGGACAGTGGGACATTCAGTACTTC
TRBD1	.	TRBV7-2	TRBJ2-5	CASSFGQGGQRRETQYF	TGTGCCAGCAGCTTTGGACAGGGGGGCCAACGTAGGGAGACCCAGTACTTC
.	.	TRBV12-5	TRBJ1-2	CASGLTQGFGGYTF	TGTGCTAGTGGTTTGACCCAGGGTTTTGGGGGCTACACCTTC
.	few	TRBV14	TRBJ2-7	CASSPKRPYEQYF	TGTGCCAGCAGCCCAAAGCGACCCTACGAGCAGTACTTC
.	.	TRBV6-5	TRBJ1-3	CASIPDRRNTIYF	TGTGCCAGCATTCCGGACAGAAGAAACACCATATATTTT
.	.	TRBV18	TRBJ2-4	CASSPDVTVNIQYF	TGTGCCAGCTCACCAGACGTAACAGTAAACATTCAGTACTTC
.	.	TRBV24-1	TRBJ2-2	CATSDFLGELFF	TGTGCCACCAGTGACTTTCTCGGGGAGCTGTTTTTT
.	.	TRBV16	TRBJ1-1	CASSQETGRLAEAFF	TGTGCCAGCAGCCAAGAGACGGGTAGATTGGCTGAAGCTTTCTTT
.	.	TRBV19	TRBJ2-7	CASGLGGLGEQYF	TGTGCCAGTGGATTGGGGGGTTTGGGTGAGCAGTACTTC
.	.	TRBV10-3	TRBJ1-2	CAISVDRANYGYTF	TGTGCCATCAGTGTCGACAGAGCTAACTATGGCTACACCTTC
TRBD1	.	TRBV18	TRBJ1-3	CASSPPNRGEGNTIYF	TGTGCCAGCTCACCACCCAACAGGGGGGAAGGAAACACCATATATTTT
TRBD1	.	TRBV5-8	TRBJ2-3	CASNRDRGPTDTQYF	TGTGCCAGCAATCGGGACAGGGGGCCCACAGATACGCAGTATTTT
.	.	TRBV9	TRBJ1-5	CASSVDSSNQPQHF	TGTGCCAGCAGCGTAGACTCTAGCAATCAGCCCCAGCATTTT
.	.	TRBV25-1	TRBJ1-2	CASSAAGHYGYTF	TGTGCCAGCAGTGCGGCAGGGCACTATGGCTACACCTTC
TRBD1	.	TRBV2	TRBJ1-5	CASRDGTGSNQPQHF	TGTGCCAGCAGGGATGGGACAGGGAGCAATCAGCCCCAGCATTTT
.	.	TRBV27	TRBJ1-1	CASSLWANTEAFF	TGTGCCAGCAGTTTATGGGCGAACACTGAAGCTTTCTTT
.	.	TRBV19	TRBJ1-5	CASAQGVFQPQHF	TGTGCCAGTGCACAGGGTGTATTTCAGCCCCAGCATTTT
.	once	TRBV19	TRBJ1-1	CASSPPNRNTEAFF	TGTGCCAGTAGCCCACCGAACAGAAACACTGAAGCTTTCTTT
TRBD1	.	TRBV6-5	TRBJ1-2	CASSGQGTGFYTF	TGTGCCAGCAGCGGACAGGGCACTGGCTTCTACACCTTC
.	.	TRBV15	TRBJ2-1	CATTREAYGGMQFF	TGTGCCACCACCCGAGAGGCCTACGGGGGTATGCAGTTCTTC
.	.	TRBV5-1	TRBJ1-4	CASSPKGGARSTNEKLFF	TGCGCCAGCAGCCCCAAAGGGGGGGCGAGGTCAACTAATGAAAAACTGTTTTTT
TRBD1	few	TRBV7-9	TRBJ1-6	CASSPGTGYNSPLHF	TGTGCCAGCAGCCCAGGGACAGGGTATAATTCACCCCTCCACTTT
.	.	TRBV5-1	TRBJ2-1	CASSQATGDNEQFF	TGCGCCAGCAGCCAAGCTACAGGAGACAATGAGCAGTTCTTC
TRBD1	once	TRBV5-6	TRBJ1-2	CASSHRQGHGYTF	TGTGCCAGCAGCCATCGACAGGGCCATGGCTACACCTTC
TRBD1	once	TRBV28	TRBJ1-6	CATIPGGINSPLHF	TGTGCCACTATACCAGGGGGTATTAATTCACCCCTCCACTTT
.	once	TRBV11-2	TRBJ1-1	CASSTSAGGTEAFF	TGTGCCAGCAGCACGAGCGCGGGGGGGACTGAAGCTTTCTTT
TRBD1	.	TRBV29-1	TRBJ1-2	CSARTGQGYGYTF	TGCAGCGCACGCACAGGACAGGGGTATGGCTACACCTTC
.	.	TRBV12-3/TRBV12-4	TRBJ1-1	CASSPGRGTEAFF	TGTGCCAGCAGCCCCGGCCGGGGTACTGAAGCTTTCTTT
.	.	TRBV5-1	TRBJ1-2	CASANQEPNYGYTF	TGCGCCAGCGCGAATCAGGAACCCAACTATGGCTACACCTTC